Below, 11 T cell receptor beta chains from the same sample are listed, as sequenced in a study of blood T cell repertoires in COVID-19. Data came from immunoSEQ multiplex PCR; TCRdb stores just in-frame clones and leaves some out. Of around 150,000 clones detected, around four fifths appear once; the ten largest clones hold roughly 2.8%. Sequencing was carried out using peripheral blood. All receptors derive from a man between 65 and 79 years old with acute or convalescent COVID-19.

The DNA for the CDR3 is TGTGCCAGCAGCTTGAACAGGGAAAGGGATGGCTACACCTTC. Translated, it gives CASSLNRERDGYTF. The chain links TRBV7-2 to TRBJ1-2, with D possibly being TRBD1 (6 bases). This CDR3 region has 14 residues. Germline CDR1 reads SGHTA; CDR2 reads FQGNSA. Trimming cost V 3 bases and J 6 bases, with 14 bases left between them.

CDR3 DNA: TGTGCCAGCAGTTATCGGGGTTCCTACGAGCAGTACTTC. Its translation is CASSYRGSYEQYF. J is TRBJ2-7 and V is TRBV6-5; a possible D gene is TRBD2 (5 bases). Germline V gene data show CDR1 as MNHEY and CDR2 as SVGAGI. Trimming took 3 bases from V and 1 from J, leaving 7 bases between them. This CDR3 is built from 13 residues.

The chain carries TRBV2 and TRBJ1-2, with D possibly matching TRBD1 (6 bases). This CDR3 has 15 residues. Germline-derived CDR1 and CDR2 are SNHLY and FYNNEI. The V end lost 6 bases, the J end lost 1 base, and 15 bases lay between the germline ends. The chain's CDR3 is CASRPDGQFNYGYTF. The CDR3 DNA reads as TGTGCCAGCAGACCCGACGGACAGTTTAACTATGGCTACACCTTC. Looking up the rest from reference TRBV2 and TRBJ1-2 gives the full variable domain: EPEVTQTPSHQVTQMGQEVILRCVPISNHLYFYWYRQILGQKVEFLVSFYNNEISEKSEIFDDQFSVERPDGSNFTLKIRSTKLEDSAMYFCASRPDGQFNYGYTFGSGTRLTVV.

The chain couples TRBV7-2 to TRBJ1-1, with a tentative D call TRBD1 (6 bases). The CDR3 runs 14 residues. The germline CDR1 and CDR2 sequences are SGHTA and FQGNSA. V lost 6 bases, J lost 0 bases, and 11 bases lay in between. The CDR3 DNA reads TGTGCCAGCAGAGAACAGGGCATGAACACTGAAGCTTTCTTT. It yields the protein CASREQGMNTEAFF. The full variable domain, its missing parts supplied by reference TRBV7-2 and TRBJ1-1, is GAGVSQSPSNKVTEKGKDVELRCDPISGHTALYWYRQSLGQGLEFLIYFQGNSAPDKSGLPSDRFSAERTGGSVSTLTIQRTQQEDSAVYLCASREQGMNTEAFFGQGTRLTVV.

The chain links TRBV6-5 to TRBJ2-5; 11 bases agree with TRBD1. The CDR3 has 15 amino acids. Losses at the gene ends were 10 bases for V and 3 bases for J; bases not matched to a gene: 10. Germline V gene data show CDR1 as MNHEY and CDR2 as SVGAGI. The CDR3 region is CATGTGGPLKETQYF. The CDR3 nucleotides read TGTGCCACCGGGACAGGGGGACCTCTCAAAGAGACCCAGTACTTC.

The chain has TRBV19 and TRBJ1-1; maybe TRBD1 (6 bases). The CDR3 totals 14 residues. Trimming cost V 7 bases and J 1 base, with 13 bases left between them. Germline loops: CDR1 LNHDA, CDR2 SQIVND (reference sequence). CDR3 region: CASKPGHTNTEAFF. CDR3 in DNA: TGTGCCAGTAAACCGGGACACACGAACACTGAAGCTTTCTTT.

The chain uses TRBV19 and TRBJ2-7; D might be TRBD2 (5 bases). Germline CDR1 reads LNHDA; CDR2 reads SQIVND (reference sequence). There are 13 residues in the CDR3. V was clipped by 9 bases and J by 3 bases, with 15 bases between them. The chain's CDR3 is CASRGPEHYEQYF. CDR3 DNA sequence: TGTGCCAGCCGAGGGCCCGAACACTACGAGCAGTACTTC.

This clone occurred a few times. The chain has TRBV28 and TRBJ1-4, with D possibly matching TRBD1 (6 bases). This CDR3 is built from 13 residues. CDR1 is MDHEN and CDR2 is SYDVKM in the germline V gene. The ends were cut back, 6 bases at V and 4 bases at J, with 9 bases in the middle. CDR3 residues: CASSQQGNEKLFF. CDR3 coding DNA: TGTGCCAGCAGCCAACAGGGTAATGAAAAACTGTTTTTT.

The rearrangement links TRBV7-9 to TRBJ1-3, with 9 nucleotides matching TRBD1. The ends lost 5 bases at V and 2 bases at J; junction bases unmatched: 16. The CDR3 runs 19 residues. Germline V lookup: CDR1 SEHNR, CDR2 FQNEAQ (reference sequence). The CDR3 spells CASSLGTGISLSAGNTIYF. The CDR3 DNA follows: TGTGCCAGCAGCCTAGGGACAGGGATTTCCCTAAGTGCTGGAAACACCATATATTTT. The whole variable domain, filled in from reference TRBV7-9 and TRBJ1-3, reads DTGVSQNPRHKITKRGQNVTFRCDPISEHNRLYWYRQTLGQGPEFLTYFQNEAQLEKSRLLSDRFSAERPKGSFSTLEIQRTEQGDSAMYLCASSLGTGISLSAGNTIYFGEGSWLTVV.

The rearrangement uses TRBV6-1 and TRBJ1-3, with D unresolved. CDR3 length: 13 residues. In germline, CDR1 is MNHNS, CDR2 SASEGT. The germline V and J ends were trimmed by 3 bases and 8 bases, with 11 bases remaining between them. The CDR3, as DNA: TGTGCCAGCAGTGAGGCTCCGGGATACACCATATATTTT. This sequence encodes CASSEAPGYTIYF.

The chain carries TRBV5-1 and TRBJ1-2; no firm D call. V gave up 0 bases and J gave up 6 bases, with 21 bases separating them. This CDR3 spans 17 amino acids. The V gene's germline CDR1 is SGHRS and CDR2 YFSETQ. In DNA, the CDR3 is TGCGCCAGCAGCTTGGGACCCCCCGGCGGGATGAGGCATGGCTACACCTTC. It encodes CASSLGPPGGMRHGYTF.